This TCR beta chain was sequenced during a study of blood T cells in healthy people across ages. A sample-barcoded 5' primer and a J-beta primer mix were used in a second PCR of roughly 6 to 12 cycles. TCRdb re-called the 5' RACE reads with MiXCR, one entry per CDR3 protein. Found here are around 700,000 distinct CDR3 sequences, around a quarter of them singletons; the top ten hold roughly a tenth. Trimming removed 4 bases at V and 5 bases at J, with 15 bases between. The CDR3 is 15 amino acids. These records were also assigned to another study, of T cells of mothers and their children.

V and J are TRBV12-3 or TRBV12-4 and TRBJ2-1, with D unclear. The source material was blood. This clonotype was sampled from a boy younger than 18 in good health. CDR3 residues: CASSSPFAFHNEQFF. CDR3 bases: TGTGCCAGCAGTTCTCCGTTTGCTTTCCACAATGAGCAGTTCTTC.